The next 15 T cell receptor beta chains were all read from a single sample in a study of CD8+ T cells in alopecia areata. Treatment indicated: oral pan-JAK inhibitor, 5-10 mg twice daily. After isolation, RNA underwent reverse transcription to generate cDNA as the sequencing template. Data came from immunoSEQ multiplex PCR; TCRdb stores just in-frame clones and leaves some out. The sample includes about 180,000 clones, approximately 49% of them seen just once. The starting material was CD8+ T cells sorted from blood, obtained around week 54, from a patient treated with tofacitinib. Receptors originate from a human donor with alopecia areata.

The chain uses TRBV4-3 and TRBJ2-2; D is perhaps TRBD2 (7 bases). Germline V gene sequence: CDR1 LGHNA, CDR2 YSLEER. The CDR3 consists of 20 residues. V gave up 0 bases and J gave up 2 bases, with 22 bases separating them. The CDR3 spells CASSQDVFSAGALNTGELFF. The CDR3 nucleotides read TGCGCCAGCAGCCAAGATGTCTTCTCGGCGGGGGCTCTAAACACCGGGGAGCTGTTTTTT.

The V gene is TRBV7-9, the J gene TRBJ1-2; no reliable D call. V dropped 5 bases and J dropped 8 bases, with 21 bases sitting between them. Per germline, CDR1 SEHNR and CDR2 FQNEAQ (reference sequence). CDR3 length: 15 amino acids. The CDR3 DNA reads as TGTGCCAGCAGCCTCCTCAGAGGCTCTAATAAGGGCTACACCTTC. Residues: CASSLLRGSNKGYTF. Full variable domain (rest looked up from reference TRBV7-9 and TRBJ1-2): DTGVSQNPRHKITKRGQNVTFRCDPISEHNRLYWYRQTLGQGPEFLTYFQNEAQLEKSRLLSDRFSAERPKGSFSTLEIQRTEQGDSAMYLCASSLLRGSNKGYTFGSGTRLTVV.

J is TRBJ1-1 and V is TRBV7-8; D is unclear. The germline CDR1 and CDR2 sequences are SGHVS and FQNEAQ. This CDR3 comprises 13 residues. V lost 2 bases and J 8 bases, leaving 12 bases between the germline ends. The CDR3 DNA reads TGTGCCAGCAGCTTATCATCAGGCCCCGAAGCTTTCTTT. It specifies CASSLSSGPEAFF. Full variable domain (rest looked up from reference TRBV7-8 and TRBJ1-1): GAGVSQSPRYKVAKRGQDVALRCDPISGHVSLFWYQQALGQGPEFLTYFQNEAQLDKSGLPSDRFFAERPEGSVSTLKIQRTQQEDSAVYLCASSLSSGPEAFFGQGTRLTVV.

The V gene is TRBV12-5, the J gene TRBJ2-2; D not certain. Trimming took off 5 bases at V and 2 bases at J, with 6 bases between the two ends. The CDR3 is 13 amino acids. From germline, CDR1 is LGHNT and CDR2 FRNRAP. DNA of the CDR3: TGTGCTAGTGGTATTTACAACACCGGGGAGCTGTTTTTT. This translates into CASGIYNTGELFF. Full variable domain (remainder filled in from reference TRBV12-5 and TRBJ2-2): DARVTQTPRHKVTEMGQEVTMRCQPILGHNTVFWYRQTMMQGLELLAYFRNRAPLDDSGMPKDRFSAEMPDATLATLKIQPSEPRDSAVYFCASGIYNTGELFFGEGSRLTVL.

This clone was seen only a few times. The chain couples TRBV7-9 to TRBJ1-2; D gene uncertain. The V gene lost 5 bases and the J gene lost 2 bases, with 18 bases spanning the gap. This CDR3 is built from 16 residues. Germline V gives CDR1 SEHNR, CDR2 FQNEAQ (reference sequence). DNA for the CDR3: TGTGCCAGCAGCCCTCCGGGCCCCGAGGACAACTATGGCTACACCTTC. This codes for CASSPPGPEDNYGYTF.

This clone was counted a few times. V and J are TRBV4-2 and TRBJ1-5; D is unclear. Germline V lookup: CDR1 LGHNA, CDR2 YNFKEQ. Trimming stripped 0 bases from V and 5 bases from J, with 14 bases between. The CDR3 is made up of 16 amino acids. The CDR3 sequence: CASSQDIGRAYQPQHF. For the CDR3, the DNA is TGTGCCAGCAGCCAAGATATCGGAAGGGCCTATCAGCCCCAGCATTTT.

The chain has TRBV6-5 and TRBJ2-6, with a tentative D call TRBD1 (5 bases). Per the germline V gene, CDR1 is MNHEY and CDR2 is SVGAGI. V lost 6 bases to trimming and J lost 0 bases, with 9 bases between them. The CDR3 consists of 15 residues. The CDR3 region is CASSLQGSGANVLTF. CDR3 coding DNA: TGTGCCAGCAGCCTTCAGGGCTCTGGGGCCAACGTCCTGACTTTC.

The J gene is TRBJ1-5, the V gene TRBV30; 7 bases are a match to TRBD1. V lost 2 bases, J lost 3 bases, and 4 bases stayed unmatched. The CDR3 is made up of 14 amino acids. CDR1 and CDR2 (germline): GTSNPN, SVGIG (reference sequence). CDR3 DNA: TGTGCCTGGAGTCCCGGACAGGTCAATCAGCCCCAGCATTTT. Its translation is CAWSPGQVNQPQHF.

The chain is built from TRBV29-1 and TRBJ2-7; D unclear. CDR1 is SQVTM, CDR2 ANQGSEA, per germline. V shed 6 bases and J shed 4 bases, with 19 bases lying between them. This CDR3 spans 14 amino acids. The CDR3 DNA is TGCAGCGTGCAAGGTAGGCTGACTGGTTACGAGCAGTACTTC. Translation gives CSVQGRLTGYEQYF.

In this sample, this clone turned up a few times. The chain combines TRBV18 with TRBJ1-2; unclear D gene. V lost 0 bases and J 4 bases, leaving 9 bases between the germline ends. The germline V gene encodes CDR1 KGHSH and CDR2 LQKENI. The CDR3 loop spans 14 amino acids. CDR3 residues: CASSPPGVAYGYTF. The CDR3 DNA follows: TGTGCCAGCTCACCACCTGGGGTTGCCTATGGCTACACCTTC.

On this clone itself: The junction and the germline gene differ at one end; a read error may be behind it. The chain is built from TRBV4-1 and TRBJ2-1; perhaps TRBD2 as D (6 bases). CDR3 length: 15 amino acids. Looked up from germline, CDR1 is MGHRA and CDR2 is YSYEKL. This CDR3 reads CASTQGTGGIGEQFF. The DNA for the CDR3 is TGCGCCAGCACCCAAGGGACTGGAGGTATCGGGGAGCAGTTCTTC.

The chain recombines TRBV11-2 with TRBJ2-5, with TRBD1 as a possible D gene (6 bases). Germline values: CDR1 SGHAT, CDR2 FQNNGV. The CDR3 loop spans 13 amino acids. Trimming removed 2 bases from V and 5 bases from J, with 9 bases in between. CDR3 residues: CASSLIRGETQYF. The CDR3 bases are TGTGCCAGCAGCTTAATTAGGGGGGAGACCCAGTACTTC.

This chain connects TRBV29-1 to TRBJ2-5; D unresolved. V was shortened by 5 bases and J by 3 bases, with 10 bases between the two germline ends. The CDR3 extends over 12 amino acids. Germline V gene sequence: CDR1 SQVTM, CDR2 ANQGSEA. DNA of the CDR3: TGCAGCGTTCTCGGGCAGGAAGAGACCCAGTACTTC. Its translation is CSVLGQEETQYF.

This clone was detected once. This sequence joins TRBV27 and TRBJ2-5, with D perhaps given as TRBD1 or TRBD2 (5 bases each). Trimming took 1 base from V and 1 from J, leaving 10 bases between them. Germline-derived CDR1 and CDR2 are MNHEY and SMNVEV (reference sequence). The CDR3 consists of 15 residues. The CDR3 DNA reads TGTGCCAGCAGTTTATTAGGGACGTTCCAAGAGACCCAGTACTTC. Translated, it gives CASSLLGTFQETQYF.

This clone was seen a few times. The genes are TRBV12-5 and TRBJ2-1, with no clear D. The CDR3 runs to 13 residues. The V end lost 1 base, the J end lost 6 bases, and 7 bases lay between the germline ends. Germline CDR1 reads LGHNT; CDR2 reads FRNRAP. DNA of the CDR3: TGTGCTAGTGGTTTGGACCCTCGCAATGAGCAGTTCTTC. Translating it yields CASGLDPRNEQFF.